Listed below are T cell receptor beta chains from one sample, sequenced in a study of blood T cell repertoires in COVID-19. Clones were read by immunoSEQ multiplex PCR, and TCRdb kept only the in-frame ones, dropping some. The sample includes 340,000 or so clones, approximately 82% of them seen just once. The sequenced sample was peripheral blood. The receptors derive from a man under 40 with active or convalescent COVID-19. Both conserved end residues are part of each CDR3. Fields, in order: V gene, J gene, clone size, D gene, CDR3 protein, CDR3 DNA. A D gene is named only where the DNA matches it firmly. A clone size is listed for some rows: how often the clone was seen (once, few, many), or a class if it is expanded.

v_gene: TRBV19; j_gene: TRBJ2-7; abundance: NA; d_gene: TRBD2; CDR3aa: CASSTRTSGRTYEQYF; CDR3nt: TGTGCCAGTAGTACCCGGACTAGCGGGAGAACCTACGAGCAGTACTTC
v_gene: TRBV6-5; j_gene: TRBJ1-1; abundance: NA; d_gene: TRBD1; CDR3aa: CASSGTGGFDTEAFF; CDR3nt: TGTGCCAGCAGCGGGACAGGGGGTTTTGACACTGAAGCTTTCTTT
v_gene: TRBV14; j_gene: TRBJ2-5; abundance: NA; d_gene: NA; CDR3aa: CASSQDPAAWVQETQYF; CDR3nt: TGTGCCAGCAGCCAAGATCCGGCAGCGTGGGTTCAAGAGACCCAGTACTTC
v_gene: TRBV7-9; j_gene: TRBJ1-1; abundance: NA; d_gene: TRBD1; CDR3aa: CASSARQGLNTEAFF; CDR3nt: TGTGCCAGCAGCGCCCGACAGGGGCTCAACACTGAAGCTTTCTTT
v_gene: TRBV14; j_gene: TRBJ1-2; abundance: once; d_gene: NA; CDR3aa: CASSQDRVYGYTF; CDR3nt: TGTGCCAGCAGCCAAGACAGGGTGTACGGCTACACCTTC
v_gene: TRBV7-2; j_gene: TRBJ1-3; abundance: few; d_gene: NA; CDR3aa: CASSGLPTSGNTIYF; CDR3nt: TGTGCCAGCAGCGGACTCCCGACCTCTGGAAACACCATATATTTT
v_gene: TRBV6-2/TRBV6-3; j_gene: TRBJ2-7; abundance: NA; d_gene: NA; CDR3aa: CASSYQTRGNEQYF; CDR3nt: TGTGCCAGCAGTTACCAAACCCGCGGCAACGAGCAGTACTTC
v_gene: TRBV7-2; j_gene: TRBJ1-2; abundance: NA; d_gene: TRBD1; CDR3aa: CASSRTGGDNYGYTF; CDR3nt: TGTGCCAGCAGCCGGACAGGGGGCGATAACTATGGCTACACCTTC
v_gene: TRBV5-1; j_gene: TRBJ2-3; abundance: NA; d_gene: TRBD2; CDR3aa: CASRQKPGLNTDTQYF; CDR3nt: TGCGCCAGCAGGCAAAAACCGGGACTAAACACAGATACGCAGTATTTT
v_gene: TRBV30; j_gene: TRBJ1-6; abundance: NA; d_gene: NA; CDR3aa: CAWGIFSRESPLHF; CDR3nt: TGTGCCTGGGGCATTTTCAGCAGGGAATCACCCCTCCACTTT
v_gene: TRBV28; j_gene: TRBJ1-5; abundance: NA; d_gene: NA; CDR3aa: CASSGGGYTNQPQHF; CDR3nt: TGTGCCAGCAGCGGCGGGGGGTATACGAATCAGCCCCAGCATTTT
v_gene: TRBV7-3; j_gene: TRBJ2-7; abundance: NA; d_gene: NA; CDR3aa: CASSQSGRDEQYF; CDR3nt: TGTGCCAGCAGCCAGAGCGGGCGTGACGAGCAGTACTTC
v_gene: TRBV4-1; j_gene: TRBJ2-2; abundance: NA; d_gene: TRBD2; CDR3aa: CASSQDPSGRRGGELFF; CDR3nt: TGCGCCAGCAGCCAAGATCCTAGCGGGAGGCGTGGCGGGGAGCTGTTTTTT
v_gene: TRBV11-2; j_gene: TRBJ1-2; abundance: NA; d_gene: NA; CDR3aa: CASSLAGGGDGYTF; CDR3nt: TGTGCCAGCAGCTTAGCGGGGGGCGGTGATGGCTACACCTTC
v_gene: TRBV6-5; j_gene: TRBJ1-6; abundance: NA; d_gene: NA; CDR3aa: CASRETGYNSPLHF; CDR3nt: TGTGCCAGCAGGGAGACAGGCTATAATTCACCCCTCCACTTT
v_gene: TRBV7-8; j_gene: TRBJ1-6; abundance: NA; d_gene: TRBD1; CDR3aa: CASSLGQFSYNSPLHF; CDR3nt: TGTGCCAGCAGCCTGGGACAGTTCTCCTATAATTCACCCCTCCACTTT
v_gene: TRBV18; j_gene: TRBJ2-3; abundance: NA; d_gene: NA; CDR3aa: CASSPGGARTDTQYF; CDR3nt: TGTGCCAGCTCACCAGGGGGGGCGCGCACAGATACGCAGTATTTT
v_gene: TRBV11-2; j_gene: TRBJ2-5; abundance: once; d_gene: TRBD2; CDR3aa: CASSPFTSVETQYF; CDR3nt: TGTGCCAGCAGCCCTTTTACTAGCGTAGAGACCCAGTACTTC
v_gene: TRBV29-1; j_gene: TRBJ2-1; abundance: NA; d_gene: NA; CDR3aa: CSVVQRPTYNEQFF; CDR3nt: TGCAGCGTTGTACAGCGGCCGACCTACAATGAGCAGTTCTTC
v_gene: TRBV7-8; j_gene: TRBJ1-5; abundance: NA; d_gene: NA; CDR3aa: CASSLGAGTNQPQHF; CDR3nt: TGTGCCAGCAGCTTAGGGGCAGGTACAAATCAGCCCCAGCATTTT
v_gene: TRBV24-1; j_gene: TRBJ2-2; abundance: NA; d_gene: TRBD1; CDR3aa: CATSDPGGDAGELFF; CDR3nt: TGTGCCACCAGTGATCCAGGGGGCGATGCCGGGGAGCTGTTTTTT
v_gene: TRBV18; j_gene: TRBJ2-2; abundance: few; d_gene: NA; CDR3aa: CASSPPRYTGELFF; CDR3nt: TGTGCCAGCTCACCACCTCGGTACACCGGGGAGCTGTTTTTT
v_gene: TRBV4-1; j_gene: TRBJ1-5; abundance: NA; d_gene: TRBD1; CDR3aa: CASSQGALRTGPNQPQHF; CDR3nt: TGCGCCAGCAGCCAAGGTGCCCTAAGGACAGGGCCGAATCAGCCCCAGCATTTT
v_gene: TRBV28; j_gene: TRBJ1-1; abundance: NA; d_gene: NA; CDR3aa: CASSYPAGDSAMNTEAFF; CDR3nt: TGTGCCAGCAGCTACCCCGCCGGGGATTCGGCGATGAACACTGAAGCTTTCTTT
v_gene: TRBV24-1; j_gene: TRBJ2-7; abundance: NA; d_gene: TRBD1; CDR3aa: CATSDGQAFNYEQYF; CDR3nt: TGTGCCACCAGTGACGGACAGGCCTTCAACTACGAGCAGTACTTC
v_gene: TRBV12-3/TRBV12-4; j_gene: TRBJ2-7; abundance: NA; d_gene: NA; CDR3aa: CASSLDSVREQYF; CDR3nt: TGTGCCAGCAGTTTAGATTCCGTGCGCGAGCAGTACTTC
v_gene: TRBV2; j_gene: TRBJ2-5; abundance: NA; d_gene: NA; CDR3aa: CASRSGGLSETQYF; CDR3nt: TGTGCCAGCAGAAGCGGCGGGCTAAGCGAGACCCAGTACTTC
v_gene: TRBV18; j_gene: TRBJ2-7; abundance: NA; d_gene: TRBD1; CDR3aa: CASSITGGTGGYEQYF; CDR3nt: TGTGCCAGCTCCATCACCGGAGGGACAGGGGGCTACGAGCAGTACTTC
v_gene: TRBV27; j_gene: TRBJ2-3; abundance: once; d_gene: NA; CDR3aa: CASSPVGLSEVPDTQYF; CDR3nt: TGTGCCAGCAGTCCCGTGGGTCTAAGCGAGGTTCCAGATACGCAGTATTTT
v_gene: TRBV24-1; j_gene: TRBJ2-5; abundance: NA; d_gene: TRBD2; CDR3aa: CAPGGGGANEETQYF; CDR3nt: TGTGCCCCCGGGGGCGGGGGGGCGAATGAAGAGACCCAGTACTTC
v_gene: TRBV5-1; j_gene: TRBJ1-6; abundance: NA; d_gene: NA; CDR3aa: CASSIGQTNSPLHF; CDR3nt: TGCGCCAGCAGCATAGGACAGACCAATTCACCCCTCCACTTT
v_gene: TRBV6-5; j_gene: TRBJ1-5; abundance: NA; d_gene: NA; CDR3aa: CASRAQGSAQPQHF; CDR3nt: TGTGCCAGCAGGGCCCAGGGAAGTGCGCAGCCCCAGCATTTT
v_gene: TRBV7-2; j_gene: TRBJ2-7; abundance: once; d_gene: TRBD2; CDR3aa: CASSLGTSGSREQYF; CDR3nt: TGTGCCAGCAGCTTGGGGACTAGCGGGAGTCGGGAGCAGTACTTC
v_gene: TRBV11-1; j_gene: TRBJ2-7; abundance: NA; d_gene: NA; CDR3aa: CASSNGSAGSFYEQYF; CDR3nt: TGTGCCAGCAGCAACGGATCCGCGGGAAGCTTCTACGAGCAGTACTTC
v_gene: TRBV6-6; j_gene: TRBJ1-1; abundance: NA; d_gene: NA; CDR3aa: CASSYSSGDTEAFF; CDR3nt: TGTGCCAGCAGTTACTCGTCAGGGGACACTGAAGCTTTCTTT
v_gene: TRBV18; j_gene: TRBJ2-5; abundance: NA; d_gene: NA; CDR3aa: CASSPAAGVIQETQYF; CDR3nt: TGTGCCAGCTCACCGGCTGCAGGGGTTATCCAAGAGACCCAGTACTTC
v_gene: TRBV4-3; j_gene: TRBJ2-7; abundance: NA; d_gene: NA; CDR3aa: CASSVWTGGEAGGSYEQYF; CDR3nt: TGCGCCAGCAGCGTTTGGACAGGGGGTGAAGCGGGAGGCTCCTACGAGCAGTACTTC
v_gene: TRBV3-1/TRBV3-2; j_gene: TRBJ2-1; abundance: NA; d_gene: TRBD1; CDR3aa: CASSQGRGGLYNEQFF; CDR3nt: TGTGCCAGCAGCCAAGGGCGAGGGGGCCTTTACAATGAGCAGTTCTTC
v_gene: TRBV20-1; j_gene: TRBJ1-6; abundance: NA; d_gene: NA; CDR3aa: CSASWQRGNSPLHF; CDR3nt: TGCAGTGCTAGTTGGCAGCGGGGTAATTCACCCCTCCACTTT
v_gene: TRBV19; j_gene: TRBJ2-1; abundance: once; d_gene: TRBD2; CDR3aa: CASRSLAGGSSYNEQFF; CDR3nt: TGTGCCAGTAGAAGTCTAGCGGGAGGAAGCTCCTACAATGAGCAGTTCTTC
v_gene: TRBV9; j_gene: TRBJ1-3; abundance: once; d_gene: TRBD1; CDR3aa: CASSPQGQSGNTIYF; CDR3nt: TGTGCCAGCAGCCCCCAGGGACAGTCTGGAAACACCATATATTTT
v_gene: TRBV10-3; j_gene: TRBJ2-7; abundance: NA; d_gene: TRBD1; CDR3aa: CAITPDRGLQQYF; CDR3nt: TGTGCCATCACCCCCGACAGGGGCCTCCAGCAGTACTTC
v_gene: TRBV6-5; j_gene: TRBJ2-7; abundance: NA; d_gene: TRBD2; CDR3aa: CASIPGGSYEQYF; CDR3nt: TGTGCCAGCATCCCGGGGGGGTCCTACGAGCAGTACTTC
v_gene: TRBV10-3; j_gene: TRBJ2-7; abundance: NA; d_gene: TRBD2; CDR3aa: CAIRREGPYEQYF; CDR3nt: TGTGCCATCAGGAGGGAGGGCCCCTACGAGCAGTACTTC
v_gene: TRBV2; j_gene: TRBJ1-1; abundance: once; d_gene: NA; CDR3aa: CASIPPPHENTEAFF; CDR3nt: TGTGCCAGCATTCCCCCCCCACACGAGAACACTGAAGCTTTCTTT
v_gene: TRBV7-8; j_gene: TRBJ2-1; abundance: few; d_gene: NA; CDR3aa: CASSLGGFNNEQFF; CDR3nt: TGTGCCAGCAGCTTAGGCGGTTTCAACAATGAGCAGTTCTTC
v_gene: TRBV4-2; j_gene: TRBJ2-2; abundance: NA; d_gene: TRBD2; CDR3aa: CASSHPGRLADGGELFF; CDR3nt: TGTGCCAGCAGCCACCCAGGGCGGCTAGCGGATGGCGGGGAGCTGTTTTTT
v_gene: TRBV10-3; j_gene: TRBJ2-1; abundance: NA; d_gene: NA; CDR3aa: CALSSSYNEQFF; CDR3nt: TGTGCCCTCTCCAGCTCCTACAATGAGCAGTTCTTC
v_gene: TRBV3-1/TRBV3-2; j_gene: TRBJ2-3; abundance: NA; d_gene: NA; CDR3aa: CASSHSGKGGDTQYF; CDR3nt: TGTGCCAGCAGCCACAGCGGGAAAGGGGGAGATACGCAGTATTTT
v_gene: TRBV20-1; j_gene: TRBJ2-7; abundance: once; d_gene: TRBD1; CDR3aa: CSARTGVGQYF; CDR3nt: TGCAGTGCCAGGACAGGAGTAGGGCAGTACTTC
v_gene: TRBV28; j_gene: TRBJ2-1; abundance: NA; d_gene: TRBD2; CDR3aa: CASSLASAGGYNEQFF; CDR3nt: TGTGCCAGCAGTTTGGCTTCAGCGGGAGGGTACAATGAGCAGTTCTTC
v_gene: TRBV6-2/TRBV6-3; j_gene: TRBJ1-1; abundance: NA; d_gene: TRBD1; CDR3aa: CASSRDRGTEAFF; CDR3nt: TGTGCCAGCAGTCGGGACAGGGGCACTGAAGCTTTCTTT
v_gene: TRBV19; j_gene: TRBJ2-1; abundance: NA; d_gene: TRBD2; CDR3aa: CASSIVGGPLNEQFF; CDR3nt: TGTGCCAGTAGTATTGTGGGAGGGCCTCTCAATGAGCAGTTCTTC